Each of the 18 T cell receptor beta chains below was sequenced from the same sample in a study of shared clonotypes between healthy human individuals (dated by TCRdb to the early 2020s). To prepare the library, the immunoSEQ multiplex PCR assay was applied. This is the immuneACCESS table as TCRdb keeps it, with only in-frame sequences that have V and J called. A part of the clones is gone; compared with another copy, unresolved V genes explain less than half, and the rest is unexplained. The sample table shows 1.6 million or so clones, and about 96% are seen once. Roughly 1.2% of the sample comes from the top ten. Sequencing was done on a sample of naive CD4+ T cells sorted from blood. What the cell subset or site label conveys for this sample: CD45RA+ positively selected. The source of these receptors is a man aged 30 to 45 in good health.

This rearrangement joins TRBV27 to TRBJ1-3; weak D call: TRBD1 (6 bases). The V gene's germline CDR1 is MNHEY and CDR2 SMNVEV (reference sequence). This CDR3 is 15 amino acids long. Trimming pared 3 bases from V and 3 bases from J, leaving 12 bases between. CDR3 residues: CASSLSGGLGNTIYF. In DNA form, the CDR3 reads TGTGCCAGCAGTTTGTCTGGGGGCCTTGGAAACACCATATATTTT.

The V and J genes are TRBV5-1 and TRBJ2-1; D unclear. V dropped 3 bases and J dropped 5 bases, with 15 bases sitting between them. CDR3 length: 15 amino acids. Germline CDR1 and CDR2: SGHRS and YFSETQ. CDR3 coding DNA: TGCGCCAGCAGCTCCTATAACCCCGAAAACAATGAGCAGTTCTTC. Its protein product is CASSSYNPENNEQFF.

The gene calls are TRBV6-1 and TRBJ1-2, with D perhaps TRBD1 (6 bases). V shed 6 bases and J shed 5 bases, with 16 bases lying between them. Germline CDR1 reads MNHNS; CDR2 reads SASEGT. This CDR3 comprises 14 residues. The CDR3 sequence is CASSGPEGGYGYTF. The CDR3 DNA is TGTGCCAGCAGCGGTCCCGAGGGGGGGTATGGCTACACCTTC.

V usage is TRBV5-4 and J usage is TRBJ2-7; 7 nucleotides match TRBD1. Germline values: CDR1 SGHNT, CDR2 YYREEE (reference sequence). Trimming removed 4 bases from V and 3 bases from J; junction bases left unmatched: 7. CDR3 length: 14 amino acids. The CDR3 sequence is CASSRSGTVYEQYF. CDR3 in DNA: TGTGCCAGCAGCCGCTCCGGGACAGTCTACGAGCAGTACTTC. The complete variable domain, with remaining parts taken from reference TRBV5-4 and TRBJ2-7, reads ETGVTQSPTHLIKTRGQQVTLRCSSQSGHNTVSWYQQALGQGPQFIFQYYREEENGRGNFPPRFSGLQFPNYSSELNVNALELDDSALYLCASSRSGTVYEQYFGPGTRLTVT.

The gene calls are TRBV28 and TRBJ1-5; no clear D gene. The CDR3 consists of 13 residues. Germline CDR1 is MDHEN and CDR2 is SYDVKM. Trimming took 3 bases from V and 7 from J, leaving 10 bases between them. The CDR3 reads CASSFLGIQPQHF. Here the CDR3 DNA reads TGTGCCAGCAGTTTTTTAGGGATCCAGCCCCAGCATTTT.

V gene TRBV11-3 combines with J gene TRBJ2-2; D is uncertain. Trimming left V 1 base short and J 4 bases short, with 4 bases between. Looked up from germline, CDR1 is SGHNT and CDR2 is YENEEA. There are 13 residues in the CDR3. This chain's CDR3 is CASSLALTGELFF. The DNA of the CDR3 is TGTGCCAGCAGCTTAGCACTCACCGGGGAGCTGTTTTTT.

The CDR3 sequence is CASSPHRGSNTGELFF. CDR3 sequence (DNA): TGTGCCAGCAGCCCTCACAGGGGGTCGAACACCGGGGAGCTGTTTTTT. The chain carries TRBV5-6 and TRBJ2-2, with TRBD1 matching over 8 bases. Germline V lookup: CDR1 SGHDT, CDR2 YYEEEE. V was pared by 4 bases and J by 0 bases, with 5 bases of the junction left unmatched. The CDR3 runs 16 residues.

This clone was counted a single time. The J gene is TRBJ2-1, the V gene TRBV5-1, with 7 bases identical to TRBD2. The CDR3 is 15 amino acids. From germline, CDR1 is SGHRS and CDR2 YFSETQ. After removal of 3 bases from V and 6 bases from J, the junction contained 9 bases not matched to a gene. CDR3 sequence reads: CASSSRMGGLNEQFF. As DNA, the CDR3 is TGCGCCAGCAGCTCCAGGATGGGAGGGCTCAATGAGCAGTTCTTC.

The chain has TRBV29-1 and TRBJ2-7, with D possibly being TRBD1 or TRBD2 (6 bases each). Germline-derived CDR1 and CDR2 are SQVTM and ANQGSEA. The CDR3 is made up of 16 amino acids. Trimming cost V 2 bases and J 3 bases, with 20 bases left between them. The CDR3 loop is CSVERRASGGGYEQYF. The CDR3, as DNA: TGCAGCGTTGAAAGACGTGCCTCTGGAGGGGGCTACGAGCAGTACTTC.

This clone has just one count. The chain couples TRBV2 to TRBJ2-5, with 15 bases fitting TRBD2. CDR3 length: 17 residues. Trimming at V came to 4 bases and at J to 4 bases, leaving 7 bases not matched to a gene. Germline CDR1 SNHLY, CDR2 FYNNEI. Written as DNA, the CDR3 is TGTGCCAGCAGTGCCCGCGGACTAGCGGGAGGGGGAGAGACCCAGTACTTC. This sequence encodes CASSARGLAGGGETQYF.

The chain couples TRBV19 to TRBJ2-7; tentative D call: TRBD2 (6 bases). Between the trimmed V and J ends, which lost 4 bases and 1 base, there was a span of 14 bases. Germline V gives CDR1 LNHDA, CDR2 SQIVND (reference sequence). There are 15 residues in the CDR3. This CDR3 is CASSNPGERSYEQYF. The CDR3 DNA reads as TGTGCCAGTAGTAACCCGGGAGAACGGTCCTACGAGCAGTACTTC.

The J gene is TRBJ1-1, the V gene TRBV18; D remains unclear. The CDR3 has 14 residues. The V gene lost 1 base and the J gene lost 6 bases, with 12 bases spanning the gap. Looked up from germline, CDR1 is KGHSH and CDR2 is LQKENI. This chain's CDR3 is CASSPLDEVSEAFF. The CDR3 DNA sequence: TGTGCCAGCTCACCACTGGACGAGGTCTCTGAAGCTTTCTTT.

The chain links TRBV18 to TRBJ1-5, with a possible D match to TRBD1 (5 bases). V lost 3 bases to trimming and J lost 7 bases, with 13 bases between them. Germline assignment: CDR1 KGHSH and CDR2 LQKENI. This CDR3 has 14 amino acids. CDR3 region: CASSPSGDVQPQHF. The CDR3 coding sequence is TGTGCCAGCTCACCCTCGGGGGATGTGCAGCCCCAGCATTTT.

The chain combines TRBV28 with TRBJ2-7, with 8 bases fitting TRBD1. Unmatched junction bases numbered 12, after V lost 6 bases and J lost 2 bases. This CDR3 spans 16 amino acids. The germline CDR1 and CDR2 sequences are MDHEN and SYDVKM. The CDR3 region is CASRPADRVGPYEQYF. As DNA, the CDR3 is TGTGCCAGCAGACCCGCGGACAGGGTGGGACCCTACGAGCAGTACTTC.

The chain is built from TRBV11-2 and TRBJ2-2; D is perhaps TRBD1 (5 bases). V lost 2 bases and J 0 bases, leaving 10 bases between the germline ends. From germline, CDR1 is SGHAT and CDR2 FQNNGV. This CDR3 comprises 16 residues. The CDR3 nucleotides read TGTGCCAGCAGCTTACAGGGAAAACCGAACACCGGGGAGCTGTTTTTT. Translated, it gives CASSLQGKPNTGELFF. Full variable domain (missing parts from reference TRBV11-2 and TRBJ2-2): EAGVAQSPRYKIIEKRQSVAFWCNPISGHATLYWYQQILGQGPKLLIQFQNNGVVDDSQLPKDRFSAERLKGVDSTLKIQPAKLEDSAVYLCASSLQGKPNTGELFFGEGSRLTVL.

This clone was recorded only once. The rearrangement links TRBV9 to TRBJ2-1; 7 positions agree with TRBD2. This CDR3 region has 15 residues. The junction had 4 bases not matched to a gene; V was cut back by 0 bases and J by 4 bases. CDR1 and CDR2 from the germline V gene are SGDLS and YYNGEE. The CDR3, as DNA: TGTGCCAGCAGCGTAGCGGCTAGCGGATACAATGAGCAGTTCTTC. It translates to CASSVAASGYNEQFF.

The chain uses TRBV2 and TRBJ2-1, with D possibly matching TRBD1 (5 bases). With 2 bases removed from V and 0 bases from J, the gap between germline ends came to 17 bases. This CDR3 comprises 18 residues. Per germline, CDR1 SNHLY and CDR2 FYNNEI. This CDR3 reads CASSESGQGRSSYNEQFF. In DNA, the CDR3 is TGTGCCAGCAGTGAATCGGGCCAGGGCAGAAGCTCCTACAATGAGCAGTTCTTC.

This clone was counted once. This chain connects TRBV6-4 to TRBJ2-1; TRBD2 matches 7 bases. Germline CDR1 and CDR2: MRHNA and SNTAGT. The CDR3 has 14 amino acids. The trim removed 2 bases at V and 15 bases at J, leaving 13 bases unmatched. This CDR3 reads CASSDQQLATVLFF. The CDR3 DNA follows: TGTGCCAGCAGTGACCAACAACTAGCGACGGTCCTGTTCTTC.